These T cell receptor beta chains were read from a single sample in a study of CXCR3-negative and CXCR3-positive naive CD8 T cells. TCRdb reanalyzed the 5' RACE reads and collapses them to one entry per CDR3 protein, without DNA. The listing records approximately 59,000 distinct CDR3 sequences. Source material: naive CXCR3+ CD8+ T cells from blood. These receptor sequences come from a human donor in good health. Some clones in this sample may be carry-over from other donors' samples. The CDR3 runs from the conserved cysteine through the conserved F or W. The order of the fields is V gene, CDR3 length, J gene, CDR3 protein.

v_call: TRBV7-3; cdr3_length: 14; j_call: TRBJ1-1; cdr3_aa: CASSATGPGTEAFF
v_call: TRBV28; cdr3_length: 11; j_call: TRBJ1-2; cdr3_aa: CASSVFSGYTF
v_call: TRBV9; cdr3_length: 16; j_call: TRBJ2-3; cdr3_aa: CASSPHGTGATDTQYF
v_call: TRBV28; cdr3_length: 14; j_call: TRBJ2-7; cdr3_aa: CASTFQGSSYEQYF
v_call: TRBV4-1; cdr3_length: 12; j_call: TRBJ1-1; cdr3_aa: CASSQDSRVAFF
v_call: TRBV27; cdr3_length: 11; j_call: TRBJ2-1; cdr3_aa: CASSLQGEQFF
v_call: TRBV12-3/TRBV12-4; cdr3_length: 12; j_call: TRBJ2-7; cdr3_aa: CASSSSIDEQYF
v_call: TRBV7-2; cdr3_length: 15; j_call: TRBJ2-5; cdr3_aa: CASSLGQRYQETQYF
v_call: TRBV6-2/TRBV6-3; cdr3_length: 14; j_call: TRBJ2-5; cdr3_aa: CASRLMTDYETQYF
v_call: TRBV10-3; cdr3_length: 13; j_call: TRBJ2-7; cdr3_aa: CATHLEGLGEQYF
v_call: TRBV10-3; cdr3_length: 11; j_call: TRBJ1-1; cdr3_aa: CAITGPPEAFF
v_call: TRBV11-2; cdr3_length: 18; j_call: TRBJ2-2; cdr3_aa: CASSLVRGDRGPFGELFF
v_call: TRBV21-1; cdr3_length: 18; j_call: TRBJ1-5; cdr3_aa: CASSNPWGHPRLEQPQHF
v_call: TRBV4-2; cdr3_length: 16; j_call: TRBJ1-1; cdr3_aa: CASSQAWTGIKTEAFF
v_call: TRBV5-1; cdr3_length: 15; j_call: TRBJ2-7; cdr3_aa: CASSLGLAGVYEQYF
v_call: TRBV19; cdr3_length: 12; j_call: TRBJ2-7; cdr3_aa: CASQEGSHEQYF
v_call: TRBV29-1; cdr3_length: 14; j_call: TRBJ2-2; cdr3_aa: CSVGQALNTGELFF
v_call: TRBV7-9; cdr3_length: 17; j_call: TRBJ2-5; cdr3_aa: CASSLRHPRDSQETQYF